A selection of T cell receptor beta chains follows, all from one sample in a study of cytomegalovirus exposure and HLA in healthy donors. The assay was immunoSEQ multiplex PCR, and TCRdb's table has in-frame clones only and misses some. The data contain approximately 220,000 clones, less than 85% of them seen just once; the ten biggest clones take up 0.22%. Sequences were obtained from PBMCs. These receptor sequences come from a girl aged 2-10 years in good health and CMV-seronegative. CDR3s include the opening cysteine and the closing phenylalanine or tryptophan. The D gene is left open where the match is weak. Size is stated for part of the rows, as once, few or many counts, or as a class when the clone is expanded.

. | . | TRBJ1-5 | TRBV6-6 | TGTGCCAGCCTGGGACACATCGATACTAATCAGCCCCAGCATTTT | CASLGHIDTNQPQHF
. | . | TRBJ1-1 | TRBV20-1 | TGCAGTGCTAGACAGGGTTATGAAGCTTTCTTT | CSARQGYEAFF
. | . | TRBJ1-2 | TRBV7-9 | TGTGCCAGCAGCTCTCCCGGGACATCCTATGGCTACACCTTC | CASSSPGTSYGYTF
. | . | TRBJ2-7 | TRBV10-3 | TGTGCCATCAGTGTAGCGAGCTCCTACGAGCAGTACTTC | CAISVASSYEQYF
TRBD1 | . | TRBJ2-7 | TRBV12-5 | TGTGCTAGTGGTTGGGGGACAGGGGCCTACGAGCAGTACTTC | CASGWGTGAYEQYF
TRBD2 | . | TRBJ2-3 | TRBV6-4 | TGTGCCAGCAGCCCCATACCGGGACTAGCGGGGGCTCCAGGAATAGATACGCAGTATTTT | CASSPIPGLAGAPGIDTQYF
. | . | TRBJ2-7 | TRBV4-1 | TGCGCCAGCAGCCAAGACGGGACCGGGGGATCCGAGCAGTACTTC | CASSQDGTGGSEQYF
. | . | TRBJ2-1 | TRBV5-6 | TGTGCCAGCAGCTATGGGACATACCCCGACAATGAGCAGTTCTTC | CASSYGTYPDNEQFF
. | . | TRBJ2-6 | TRBV30 | TGTGCCTGGAGCGCGGGGTTTAACTCTGGGGCCAACGTCCTGACTTTC | CAWSAGFNSGANVLTF
TRBD1 | . | TRBJ1-2 | TRBV5-1 | TGCGCCAGCAGCGGGACAGGGGAGGCGTATGGCTACACCTTC | CASSGTGEAYGYTF
TRBD2 | . | TRBJ2-3 | TRBV15 | TGTGCCACCGGTAGTAGCGGGAGGGCATTCACAGATACGCAGTATTTT | CATGSSGRAFTDTQYF
. | . | TRBJ2-7 | TRBV7-2 | TGTGCCAGCGCAGCGGCGCGAATTTACGAGCAGTACTTC | CASAAARIYEQYF
. | . | TRBJ1-1 | TRBV2 | TGTGCCAGCAGTGTTCCGGCAGGGTCCAACCTGAACACTGAAGCTTTCTTT | CASSVPAGSNLNTEAFF
. | . | TRBJ1-1 | TRBV7-6 | TGTGCCAGCAGCGCTTTGGAGTCCGAAGCTTTCTTT | CASSALESEAFF
. | . | TRBJ2-4 | TRBV2 | TGTGCCAGCCGGGGGGCCCTAGCCAAAAACATTCAGTACTTC | CASRGALAKNIQYF
TRBD1 | . | TRBJ1-1 | TRBV2 | TGTGCCAGCAGATCCTCCCGGGACAGCTTGAACACTGAAGCTTTCTTT | CASRSSRDSLNTEAFF
. | . | TRBJ2-7 | TRBV29-1 | TGCAGCGTTGAATATCCTAGCCGCGACGAGCAGTACTTC | CSVEYPSRDEQYF
TRBD2 | few | TRBJ2-4 | TRBV11-3 | TGTGCCAGCAGCTGGACTAGCGGGAGGGCCGTACTAGCCAAAAACATTCAGTACTTC | CASSWTSGRAVLAKNIQYF
TRBD1 | . | TRBJ1-3 | TRBV5-6 | TGTGCCAGCAGCCAGCTGGGACAGCTCTCCTCTGGAAACACCATATATTTT | CASSQLGQLSSGNTIYF
TRBD1 | . | TRBJ1-1 | TRBV7-9 | TGTGCCAGCAGCTTAGTGGGACAGGGAAGCACTGAAGCTTTCTTT | CASSLVGQGSTEAFF
. | once | TRBJ2-2 | TRBV28 | TGTGCCAGCAGTTTCAGGGGTGGAAGGACCGGGGAGCTGTTTTTT | CASSFRGGRTGELFF
TRBD1 | . | TRBJ2-7 | TRBV12-5 | TGTGCTAGTGGTCTAACAAGAACTCGGACAGGGGGCGATCGGCAGTACTTC | CASGLTRTRTGGDRQYF
. | . | TRBJ2-1 | TRBV2 | TGTGCCAGCATTCGGGGATCTTCCTACAATGAGCAGTTCTTC | CASIRGSSYNEQFF
TRBD2 | few | TRBJ2-3 | TRBV6-5 | TGTGCCAGCAGTTACGCGGGAGGGCCCCCAGATACGCAGTATTTT | CASSYAGGPPDTQYF
TRBD1 | . | TRBJ2-7 | TRBV5-4 | TGTGCCAGCAGGCCTGGGACAGGGGGTTTCTCCTACGAGCAGTACTTC | CASRPGTGGFSYEQYF
TRBD1 | . | TRBJ1-1 | TRBV6-1 | TGTGCCAGCAGTGAAGCGGTCGCAGGGGGCGGCACTGAAGCTTTCTTT | CASSEAVAGGGTEAFF
TRBD2 | once | TRBJ2-1 | TRBV6-5 | TGTGCCAGCAAGTGGACTAGCGGGAGAAATGAGCAGTTCTTC | CASKWTSGRNEQFF
TRBD1 | few | TRBJ2-6 | TRBV7-2 | TGTGCCAGCACCTCTGACAGGGAACCTGGGGCCAACGTCCTGACTTTC | CASTSDREPGANVLTF
TRBD2 | . | TRBJ2-4 | TRBV15 | TGTGCCACCAGCAGAGATCGTCCCGGGGGGGCCCCGATAGCCAAAAACATTCAGTACTTC | CATSRDRPGGAPIAKNIQYF
. | . | TRBJ1-4 | TRBV27 | TGTGCCAGCAGTTTATGGGGGGAGACTAATGAAAAACTGTTTTTT | CASSLWGETNEKLFF
. | . | TRBJ1-1 | TRBV7-9 | TGTTCCAGCAGCCCCCCGGGTGAAGCTTTCTTT | CSSSPPGEAFF
TRBD1 | . | TRBJ2-7 | TRBV15 | TGTGCCACCAGCAGAGGGACAGGGAACCCCTACGAGCAGTACTTC | CATSRGTGNPYEQYF
. | once | TRBJ2-1 | TRBV13 | TGTGCCAGCAGCGAGGCTTACAATGAGCAGTTCTTC | CASSEAYNEQFF
. | once | TRBJ1-3 | TRBV6-5 | TGTGCCAGCAGTTATGCAGGGTCGGGAAACACCATATATTTT | CASSYAGSGNTIYF
TRBD1 | . | TRBJ1-2 | TRBV11-2 | TGTGCCAGCAGCCCGTTAGACAGGGCGGGTTATGGCTACACCTTC | CASSPLDRAGYGYTF
. | . | TRBJ1-1 | TRBV11-2 | TGTGCCAGCAGCCTGGAAGTAGCTTCCGCTGAAGCTTTCTTT | CASSLEVASAEAFF
TRBD1 | . | TRBJ1-4 | TRBV4-2 | TGTGCCAGCAGCCCAGAGTCCTGGGACAGGGAAAAACTGTTTTTT | CASSPESWDREKLFF
. | . | TRBJ1-3 | TRBV5-1 | TGCGCCAGTCAGGGAGGAAACACCATATATTTT | CASQGGNTIYF
TRBD1 | . | TRBJ2-3 | TRBV4-2 | TGTGCCAGCAGCCAAGGGGACAGGGGGAGCACAGATACGCAGTATTTT | CASSQGDRGSTDTQYF
TRBD1 | . | TRBJ1-1 | TRBV27 | TGTGCCAGCAGTCAAATCCCGGGACAGGTAAAAGCTTTCTTT | CASSQIPGQVKAFF
TRBD2 | . | TRBJ2-1 | TRBV11-2 | TGTGCCAGCAAGACTAGCCCTGATGTGGCCGAGCAGTTCTTC | CASKTSPDVAEQFF
TRBD1 | . | TRBJ2-7 | TRBV18 | TGTGCCAGCTCGCGACAGGGGGCTTCTTACGAGCAGTACTTC | CASSRQGASYEQYF
. | . | TRBJ1-2 | TRBV28 | TGTGCCAGCAGTTTACCGGGTTATGGCTACACCTTC | CASSLPGYGYTF
. | . | TRBJ2-1 | TRBV7-9 | TGTGCCAGCAGCTTAGACAGCTTTTTCTCCTACAATGAGCAGTTCTTC | CASSLDSFFSYNEQFF